Listed here are 22 T cell receptor beta chains from one sample, sequenced in a study of shared clonotypes between healthy human individuals. Only in-frame clones appear in the TCRdb table, and some are missing; sequencing was by immunoSEQ multiplex PCR. This table has approximately 1.4 million clones, nearly 99% appearing once. Sequencing was done on a sample of naive CD4+ T cells sorted from blood. The subset is: CD45RA+ positively selected. These receptors all come from a man aged 25-45 years in good health.

The gene calls are TRBV19 and TRBJ2-7; TRBD1 matches 10 bases. CDR1 and CDR2 (germline): LNHDA, SQIVND (reference sequence). The CDR3 covers 14 residues. J was trimmed by 6 bases and V by 3 bases; bases with no gene match: 5. CDR3 in DNA: TGTGCCAGTAGTATCGGGACAGGGGAGGGCGAGCAGTACTTC. Translated: CASSIGTGEGEQYF. The entire variable domain, with the rest obtained from reference TRBV19 and TRBJ2-7, is as follows: DGGITQSPKYLFRKEGQNVTLSCEQNLNHDAMYWYRQDPGQGLRLIYYSQIVNDFQKGDIAEGYSVSREKKESFPLTVTSAQKNPTAFYLCASSIGTGEGEQYFGPGTRLTVT.

This chain joins TRBV30 and TRBJ1-1; 7 bases are shared with TRBD1. With 0 bases clipped from V and 3 bases from J, the junction kept 7 bases outside the gene matches. Germline V gives CDR1 GTSNPN, CDR2 SVGIG (reference sequence). The CDR3 has 15 amino acids. Here the CDR3 reads CAWSVGGRGYTEAFF. The CDR3 DNA reads as TGTGCCTGGAGTGTAGGGGGCCGAGGGTACACTGAAGCTTTCTTT. The full variable domain, rest sourced from reference TRBV30 and TRBJ1-1, is SQTIHQWPATLVQPVGSPLSLECTVEGTSNPNLYWYRQAAGRGLQLLFYSVGIGQISSEVPQNLSASRPQDRQFILSSKKLLLSDSGFYLCAWSVGGRGYTEAFFGQGTRLTVV.

The CDR3: CASGGAQDTQYF. The CDR3 bases are TGTGCCAGCGGGGGGGCGCAAGATACGCAGTATTTT. The chain employs TRBV18 and TRBJ2-3, with D tentatively TRBD2 (7 bases). Trimming cost V 8 bases and J 5 bases, with 11 bases left between them. This CDR3 contains 12 residues. In germline, CDR1 is KGHSH, CDR2 LQKENI. Based on the CDR3 plus reference TRBV18 and TRBJ2-3, the full variable domain is NAGVMQNPRHLVRRRGQEARLRCSPMKGHSHVYWYRQLPEEGLKFMVYLQKENIIDESGMPKERFSAEFPKEGPSILRIQQVVRGDSAAYFCASGGAQDTQYFGPGTRLTVL.

V is TRBV15 and J is TRBJ2-1, with 9 bases fitting TRBD1. With V trimmed by 3 bases and J by 10 bases, 10 bases remained unmatched. Germline V CDR1 and CDR2: LNHNV, YYDKDF (reference sequence). This CDR3 region has 15 residues. The CDR3 loop reads CATSRPQGQGREQFF. The CDR3 bases are TGTGCCACCAGCAGGCCACAGGGACAGGGAAGAGAGCAGTTCTTC.

As DNA, the CDR3 is TGTGCCAGCAGCTTATTAGCGCAGACGGAGCAGTTCTTC. Amino acids: CASSLLAQTEQFF. The gene calls are TRBV7-2 and TRBJ2-1, with a tentative D call TRBD2 (5 bases). This CDR3 spans 13 amino acids. The germline V gene encodes CDR1 SGHTA and CDR2 FQGNSA. The germline V and J ends were trimmed by 2 bases and 10 bases, with 12 bases remaining between them.

V and J are TRBV9 and TRBJ2-1, with D possibly TRBD2 on 5 matching bases. This CDR3 is built from 16 residues. Germline CDR1 SGDLS, CDR2 YYNGEE. V was pared by 4 bases and J by 0 bases, with 14 bases between. The DNA of the CDR3 is TGTGCCAGCAGCCCGATGAGCGGAAACTCCTACAATGAGCAGTTCTTC. This gives the protein CASSPMSGNSYNEQFF.

V usage is TRBV6-1 and J usage is TRBJ1-2, with 8 bases aligning to TRBD1. There are 15 residues in the CDR3. Germline CDR1 reads MNHNS; CDR2 reads SASEGT. The V segment lost 6 bases and the J segment 3 bases; nucleotides outside the gene matches: 9. The CDR3 DNA reads as TGTGCCAGCAGAGCAACAGGGGGGTTTGACTATGGCTACACCTTC. Protein product: CASRATGGFDYGYTF.

CDR3 protein: CASRTGFRYNEQFF. In nucleotides, the CDR3 is TGTGCCAGTAGAACAGGGTTCCGGTACAATGAGCAGTTCTTC. The J gene is TRBJ2-1, the V gene TRBV19; TRBD1 is a possible D gene (6 bases). The ends were cut back, 6 bases at V and 4 bases at J, with 13 bases in the middle. Germline assignment: CDR1 LNHDA and CDR2 SQIVND (reference sequence). This CDR3 comprises 14 residues.

V is TRBV28 and J is TRBJ2-7; 8 nucleotides agree with TRBD2. Unmatched junction bases numbered 4, after V lost 6 bases and J lost 6 bases. CDR1 is MDHEN and CDR2 is SYDVKM in the germline V gene. This CDR3 is built from 12 residues. The CDR3 nucleotides are TGTGCCAGCAGACCCACTAGCGGCGAGCAGTACTTC. It codes for CASRPTSGEQYF.

The CDR3 DNA reads as TGCGCCAGCAGTGAAAGGTCAGCCGGGTCCTACAATGAGCAGTTCTTC. Amino acid sequence: CASSERSAGSYNEQFF. The chain carries TRBV10-1 and TRBJ2-1, with D uncertain. This CDR3 region has 16 residues. V was pared by 3 bases and J by 1 base, with 13 bases between. CDR1 is WNHNN and CDR2 is SYGVQD in the germline V gene (reference sequence).

The J gene is TRBJ1-3, the V gene TRBV18, with unresolved D. Germline V CDR1 and CDR2: KGHSH, LQKENI. CDR3 length equals 14 residues. V was cut by 5 bases and J by 2 bases, with 10 bases left in between. The CDR3, as DNA: TGTGCCAGCTCAGAAGACGCTGCTGGAAACACCATATATTTT. Its protein is CASSEDAAGNTIYF.

This clone was detected once. CDR3 nucleotide sequence: TGTGCCATCAGCGGGAACACAGATACGCAGTATTTT. This sequence encodes CAISGNTDTQYF. The V and J genes are TRBV10-3 and TRBJ2-3; TRBD2 is a possible D gene (5 bases). The CDR3 is made up of 12 amino acids. The germline gives CDR1 ENHRY, CDR2 SYGVKD. The germline V and J ends were trimmed by 6 bases and 2 bases, with 6 bases remaining between them.

This clone was seen only once. The gene calls are TRBV16 and TRBJ2-2; D call uncertain. V lost 1 base and J lost 2, with 2 bases in between. CDR1 is KGHSY, CDR2 FQNENV, per germline. CDR3 length: 13 residues. The CDR3 sequence: CASSQYNTGELFF. In DNA form, the CDR3 reads TGTGCCAGCAGCCAATACAACACCGGGGAGCTGTTTTTT.

This clone was seen only once. The J gene is TRBJ2-7, the V gene TRBV7-8; no definite D call. There are 13 residues in the CDR3. Germline CDR1 reads SGHVS; CDR2 reads FQNEAQ. The V and J ends lost 0 bases and 3 bases respectively, with 6 bases between them. CDR3 bases: TGTGCCAGCAGCTTAGCGGAGAACTACGAGCAGTACTTC. Its protein is CASSLAENYEQYF.

The chain joins TRBV10-3 to TRBJ2-7; D is perhaps TRBD1 (6 bases). V was pared by 6 bases and J by 3 bases, with 18 bases between. CDR1 and CDR2 from the germline V gene are ENHRY and SYGVKD. This CDR3 is 15 amino acids long. The chain's CDR3 is CAIRAQGGDHYEQYF. The CDR3 region has the DNA TGTGCCATCAGAGCACAGGGCGGTGACCACTACGAGCAGTACTTC.

In regard to this clone: The sample contains more than one DNA sequence encoding this CDR3. V is TRBV5-8 and J is TRBJ2-1; D is perhaps TRBD2 (5 bases). Trimming took off 0 bases at V and 0 bases at J, with 7 bases between the two ends. CDR3 length: 15 amino acids. Germline lookup yields CDR1 SGHTS and CDR2 YDEGEE. CDR3 nucleotide sequence: TGTGCCAGCAGCTTGGGAGGGAGCTCCTACAATGAGCAGTTCTTC. Protein product: CASSLGGSSYNEQFF.

J is TRBJ2-7 and V is TRBV16; 8 nucleotides agree with TRBD2. The CDR3 totals 14 residues. From germline, CDR1 is KGHSY and CDR2 FQNENV. Trimming cost V 8 bases and J 2 bases; bases outside gene matches: 8. In DNA, the CDR3 is TGTGCCAGCTCCCGGCTAGCGGGTACCTACGAGCAGTACTTC. Amino acid sequence: CASSRLAGTYEQYF.

This chain connects TRBV5-1 to TRBJ2-7; D is perhaps TRBD2 (6 bases). The germline V gene encodes CDR1 SGHRS and CDR2 YFSETQ. The CDR3 runs 17 residues. V shed 0 bases and J shed 0 bases, with 16 bases lying between them. For the CDR3, the DNA is TGCGCCAGCAGCTTGGCCTTTGCCCGGGACTTCTCCTACGAGCAGTACTTC. This sequence encodes CASSLAFARDFSYEQYF.

The chain joins TRBV18 to TRBJ2-5; 7 nucleotides line up with TRBD2. J lost 1 base, V lost 3 bases, and 5 bases had no gene match. The CDR3 runs 15 residues. Germline V lookup: CDR1 KGHSH, CDR2 LQKENI. The CDR3: CASSPFSGPQETQYF. The DNA for the CDR3 is TGTGCCAGCTCACCCTTTAGCGGGCCCCAAGAGACCCAGTACTTC. The variable domain in full, with the rest retrieved from reference TRBV18 and TRBJ2-5, is NAGVMQNPRHLVRRRGQEARLRCSPMKGHSHVYWYRQLPEEGLKFMVYLQKENIIDESGMPKERFSAEFPKEGPSILRIQQVVRGDSAAYFCASSPFSGPQETQYFGPGTRLLVL.

The chain joins TRBV5-5 to TRBJ2-1; D is perhaps TRBD2 (6 bases). Trimming shortened V by 4 bases and J by 0 bases, and 11 bases separated the two germline ends. The CDR3 runs to 15 residues. CDR1 is SGHKS, CDR2 YYEKEE, per germline (reference sequence). In nucleotides, the CDR3 is TGTGCCAGCAGCCTGGACTACAGCTCCTACAATGAGCAGTTCTTC. Translating gives CASSLDYSSYNEQFF.

The rearrangement links TRBV15 to TRBJ2-7, with TRBD2 matching over 10 bases. The CDR3 runs 14 residues. Germline V gives CDR1 LNHNV, CDR2 YYDKDF (reference sequence). The ends lost 3 bases at V and 4 bases at J; junction bases unmatched: 3. CDR3 sequence (DNA): TGTGCCACCAGCAGCGATAGCGGGAGGTACGAGCAGTACTTC. Amino acid sequence: CATSSDSGRYEQYF.

The chain is built from TRBV5-4 and TRBJ2-3; 10 bases align to TRBD2. The V segment lost 3 bases and the J segment 0 bases; nucleotides outside the gene matches: 4. This CDR3 region has 16 residues. Germline V lookup: CDR1 SGHNT, CDR2 YYREEE (reference sequence). CDR3 nucleotide sequence: TGTGCCAGCAGCTCCTCTAGCGGGAGTAGCACAGATACGCAGTATTTT. It is translated as CASSSSSGSSTDTQYF.